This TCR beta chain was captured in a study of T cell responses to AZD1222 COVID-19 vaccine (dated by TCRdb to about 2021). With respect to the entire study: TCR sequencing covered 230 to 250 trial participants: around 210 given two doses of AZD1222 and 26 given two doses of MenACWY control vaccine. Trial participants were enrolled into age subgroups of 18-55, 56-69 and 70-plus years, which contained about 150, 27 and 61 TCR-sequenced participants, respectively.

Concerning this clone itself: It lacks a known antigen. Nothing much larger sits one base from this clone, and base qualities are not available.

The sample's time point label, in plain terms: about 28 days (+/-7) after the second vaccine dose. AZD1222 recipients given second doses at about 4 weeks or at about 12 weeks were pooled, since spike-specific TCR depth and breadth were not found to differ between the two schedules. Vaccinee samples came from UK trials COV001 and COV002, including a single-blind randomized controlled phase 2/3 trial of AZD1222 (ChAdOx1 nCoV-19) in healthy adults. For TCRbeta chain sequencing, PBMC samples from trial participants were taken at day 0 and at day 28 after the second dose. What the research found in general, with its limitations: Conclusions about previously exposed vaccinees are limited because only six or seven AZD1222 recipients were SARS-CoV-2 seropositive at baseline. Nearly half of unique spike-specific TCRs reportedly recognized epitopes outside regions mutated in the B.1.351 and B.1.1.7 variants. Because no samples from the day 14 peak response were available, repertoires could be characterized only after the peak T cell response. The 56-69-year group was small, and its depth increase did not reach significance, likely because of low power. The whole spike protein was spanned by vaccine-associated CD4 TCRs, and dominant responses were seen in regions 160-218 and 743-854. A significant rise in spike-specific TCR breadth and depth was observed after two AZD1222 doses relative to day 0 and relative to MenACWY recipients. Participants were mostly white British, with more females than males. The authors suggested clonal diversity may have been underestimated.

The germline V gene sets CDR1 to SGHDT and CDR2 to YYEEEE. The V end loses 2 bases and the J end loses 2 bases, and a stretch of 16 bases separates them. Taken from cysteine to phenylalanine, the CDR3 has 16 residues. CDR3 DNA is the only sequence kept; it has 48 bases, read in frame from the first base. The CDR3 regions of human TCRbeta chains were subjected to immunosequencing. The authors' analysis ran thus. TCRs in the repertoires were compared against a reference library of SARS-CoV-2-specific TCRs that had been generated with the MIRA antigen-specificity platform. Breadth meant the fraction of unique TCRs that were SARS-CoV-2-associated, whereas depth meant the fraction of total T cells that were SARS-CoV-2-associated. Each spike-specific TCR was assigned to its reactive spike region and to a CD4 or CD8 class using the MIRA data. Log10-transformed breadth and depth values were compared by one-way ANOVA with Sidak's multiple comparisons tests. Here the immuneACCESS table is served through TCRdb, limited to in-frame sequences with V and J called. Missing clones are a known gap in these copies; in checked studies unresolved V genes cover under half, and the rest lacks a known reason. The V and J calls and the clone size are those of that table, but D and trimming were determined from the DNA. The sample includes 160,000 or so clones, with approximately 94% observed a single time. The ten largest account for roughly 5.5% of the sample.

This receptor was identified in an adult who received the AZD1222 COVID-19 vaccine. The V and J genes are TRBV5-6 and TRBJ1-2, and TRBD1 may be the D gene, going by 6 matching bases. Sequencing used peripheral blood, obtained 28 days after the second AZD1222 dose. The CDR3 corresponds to CASSLTWGGPNYGYTF. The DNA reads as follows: TGTGCCAGCAGCTTAACCTGGGGGGGCCCCAACTATGGCTACACCTTC.